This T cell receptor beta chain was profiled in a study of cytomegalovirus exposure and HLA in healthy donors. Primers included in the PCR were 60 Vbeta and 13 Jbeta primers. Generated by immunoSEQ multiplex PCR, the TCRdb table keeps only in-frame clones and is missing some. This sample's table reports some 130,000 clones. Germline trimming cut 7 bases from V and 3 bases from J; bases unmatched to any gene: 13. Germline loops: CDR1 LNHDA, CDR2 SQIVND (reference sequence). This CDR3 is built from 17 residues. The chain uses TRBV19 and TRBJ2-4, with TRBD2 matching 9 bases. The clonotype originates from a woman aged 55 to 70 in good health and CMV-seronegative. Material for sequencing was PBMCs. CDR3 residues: CASTPGGRGLGKNIQYF. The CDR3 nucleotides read TGTGCCAGTACCCCTGGCGGGAGGGGCCTTGGCAAAAACATTCAGTACTTC.